Following are 21 T cell receptor beta chains from one sample sequenced in a study of post-analysis software for immune sequencing data. Overall study results and limits: Five or six TRBV segments, TRBV5-6, TRBV5-1 and TRBV20-1 among them, were found more frequent in patients than controls.

For these receptors, no antigen is known. Incorporated into the TCR beta cDNA libraries were unique molecular identifiers, which served to reduce PCR and sequencing biases. TCRdb redid the calling of the PCR reads with MiXCR, one entry per CDR3 protein. The profile shows about 460,000 distinct CDR3 sequences, approximately 45% of them singletons. Sequencing was carried out using blood. The receptors were gathered from a girl under 18 with multiple sclerosis.

V and J are TRBV20-1 and TRBJ1-2; D is undetermined. Germline V lookup: CDR1 DFQATT, CDR2 SNEGSKA (reference sequence). The CDR3 extends over 13 amino acids. The ends were cut back, 3 bases at V and 0 bases at J, with 8 bases in the middle. CDR3 region: CSASGQSNYGYTF. As DNA, the CDR3 is TGCAGTGCTAGCGGGCAATCTAACTATGGCTACACCTTC.

V and J are TRBV20-1 and TRBJ2-7; possibly TRBD2 for D (7 bases). The V end was cut by 0 bases, the J end by 3 bases, with 15 bases between. Germline loops: CDR1 DFQATT, CDR2 SNEGSKA (reference sequence). The CDR3 is 15 residues long. The CDR3 coding sequence is TGCAGTGCTAGAGATGGGGGGGCGCGGATCTACGAGCAGTACTTC. Its protein product is CSARDGGARIYEQYF.

V and J are TRBV10-3 and TRBJ2-5, with D possibly TRBD1 on 6 matching bases. The ends were cut back, 4 bases at V and 4 bases at J, with 25 bases in the middle. This CDR3 has 18 residues. Germline CDR1 ENHRY, CDR2 SYGVKD. CDR3 sequence (DNA): TGTGCCATCAGTGCCTCCGGGGAACAGGGCGGTCGAGTAGAGACCCAGTACTTC. Translated, it gives CAISASGEQGGRVETQYF.

The chain is built from TRBV20-1 and TRBJ2-5; 9 nucleotides align to TRBD2. The better agreement between TRBJ2-7 and the DNA end casts doubt on the J call. Germline values: CDR1 DFQATT, CDR2 SNEGSKA (reference sequence). The CDR3 sequence is 13 residues long. The CDR3 loop reads CSATGTSINEQYF. The CDR3, as DNA: TGCAGTGCTACCGGGACTAGCATAAACGAGCAGTACTTC.

V and J are TRBV29-1 and TRBJ2-1; 9 bases are a match to TRBD2. The CDR3 is 15 residues long. Germline loops: CDR1 SQVTM, CDR2 ANQGSEA. V was clipped by 4 bases and J by 2 bases; unmatched bases: 6. CDR3 in amino acids: CSVGGLAGTYNEQFF. CDR3 DNA sequence: TGCAGCGTTGGTGGCCTAGCGGGGACCTACAATGAGCAGTTCTTC.

This chain joins TRBV6-6 and TRBJ1-5; D is undetermined. V lost 2 bases to trimming and J lost 0 bases, with 5 bases between them. CDR1 is MNHNY, CDR2 SVGAGI, per germline (reference sequence). The CDR3 sequence is 14 residues long. CDR3 nucleotide sequence: TGTGCCAGCAGTTACGCAGGTAGCAATCAGCCCCAGCATTTT. Protein: CASSYAGSNQPQHF.

V usage is TRBV10-3 and J usage is TRBJ2-1, with 8 bases lining up with TRBD2. CDR3 length: 16 residues. The J segment lost 4 bases and the V segment lost 0 bases, leaving 5 bases of the junction unmatched. Germline CDR1 reads ENHRY; CDR2 reads SYGVKD. The CDR3 sequence: CAISESTSGLYNEQFF. The CDR3 nucleotides are TGTGCCATCAGTGAGTCAACTAGCGGACTTTACAATGAGCAGTTCTTC.

The chain carries TRBV30 and TRBJ2-5; TRBD2 is a possible D gene (5 bases). The CDR3 is 13 amino acids. Germline V gene data show CDR1 as GTSNPN and CDR2 as SVGIG (reference sequence). V gave up 0 bases and J gave up 4 bases, with 9 bases separating them. CDR3 residues: CAWSVLDLETQYF. In nucleotides, the CDR3 is TGTGCCTGGAGTGTTTTGGACTTAGAGACCCAGTACTTC.

In this sample, this clonotype turned up a few times. The chain is built from TRBV10-1 and TRBJ2-1, with 13 nucleotides matching TRBD2. Germline V lookup: CDR1 WNHNN, CDR2 SYGVQD (reference sequence). The CDR3 consists of 17 residues. Unmatched junction bases numbered 5, after V lost 2 bases and J lost 4 bases. CDR3 sequence: CASSETSGLAGYNEQFF. As DNA, the CDR3 is TGCGCCAGCAGTGAGACTTCGGGACTAGCGGGGTACAATGAGCAGTTCTTC.

This chain joins TRBV20-1 and TRBJ2-5; TRBD2 agrees at 9 bases. This CDR3 region has 15 residues. Germline V gene lookup returns CDR1 DFQATT and CDR2 SNEGSKA (reference sequence). J was trimmed by 4 bases and V by 3 bases; bases with no gene match: 9. CDR3 protein: CSASSGSTGSETQYF. As DNA, the CDR3 is TGCAGTGCTAGTAGCGGGAGCACAGGGTCAGAGACCCAGTACTTC.

Points on this clonotype: The junction and the germline gene differ at one end; a read error may be behind it. V and J are TRBV6-6 and TRBJ1-4, with 9 bases that match TRBD1. From germline, CDR1 is MNHNY and CDR2 SVGAGI (reference sequence). The CDR3 consists of 14 residues. CDR3 residues: CVSSRQGEYEKLFF. The CDR3 coding sequence is TGTGTCAGCAGTCGACAGGGGGAGTACGAAAAACTGTTTTTT.

In its sample, this clonotype was seen a few times. The chain has TRBV6-6 and TRBJ2-1; TRBD2 aligns across 7 bases. The CDR3 consists of 16 residues. The J segment lost 0 bases and the V segment lost 3 bases, leaving 5 bases of the junction unmatched. CDR1 MNHNY and CDR2 SVGAGI come from the germline V gene (reference sequence). The DNA of the CDR3 is TGTGCCAGCAGTTATCGGGGCGGGAGCTCCTACAATGAGCAGTTCTTC. The encoded protein is CASSYRGGSSYNEQFF.

This clonotype was observed a few times. The rearrangement uses TRBV7-2 and TRBJ1-5; no reliable D call. Trimming cost V 1 base and J 6 bases, with 10 bases left between them. The CDR3 spans 14 residues. CDR1 SGHTA and CDR2 FQGNSA come from the germline V gene. The CDR3 coding sequence is TGTGCCAGCAGCTTAGAGGTTTCGGGTCAGCCCCAGCATTTT. It translates to CASSLEVSGQPQHF.

The chain carries TRBV27 and TRBJ2-1, with D possibly matching TRBD1 (5 bases). V was pared by 5 bases and J by 4 bases, with 15 bases between. The CDR3 length is 15 residues. Germline lookup yields CDR1 MNHEY and CDR2 SMNVEV (reference sequence). This CDR3 reads CASSPQTRAYNEQFF. The CDR3 DNA follows: TGTGCCAGCAGTCCCCAGACCAGGGCGTACAATGAGCAGTTCTTC.

The V call is TRBV20-1, the J call TRBJ1-5; tentative D call: TRBD1 (5 bases). CDR1 DFQATT and CDR2 SNEGSKA come from the germline V gene (reference sequence). Trimming removed 4 bases at V and 4 bases at J, with 11 bases between. CDR3 length: 13 residues. The CDR3 loop is CSAKIQGNQPQHF. CDR3 nucleotides: TGCAGTGCTAAAATCCAGGGAAATCAGCCCCAGCATTTT.

V usage is TRBV6-1 and J usage is TRBJ1-1, with D tentatively TRBD1 (5 bases). Germline values: CDR1 MNHNS, CDR2 SASEGT. CDR3 length: 14 amino acids. Trimming shortened V by 4 bases and J by 6 bases, and 15 bases separated the two germline ends. CDR3 amino acids: CASSVVGTGAEAFF. Written as DNA, the CDR3 is TGTGCCAGCAGTGTTGTTGGGACGGGCGCTGAAGCTTTCTTT.

The chain couples TRBV20-1 to TRBJ2-3, with 8 nucleotides matching TRBD2. The junction had 7 bases not matched to a gene; V was cut back by 3 bases and J by 2 bases. CDR3 length: 15 residues. Germline V lookup: CDR1 DFQATT, CDR2 SNEGSKA (reference sequence). The CDR3 protein is CSASRSGIFTDTQYF. CDR3 DNA sequence: TGCAGTGCTAGTCGTAGCGGGATCTTCACAGATACGCAGTATTTT.

V is TRBV5-1 and J is TRBJ2-7, with 10 positions matching TRBD2. Unmatched junction bases numbered 3, after V lost 0 bases and J lost 0 bases. Germline CDR1 reads SGHRS; CDR2 reads YFSETQ. The CDR3 contains 16 residues. CDR3 region: CASSLELAGLSYEQYF. The CDR3 DNA follows: TGCGCCAGCAGCTTGGAACTAGCGGGGCTCTCCTACGAGCAGTACTTC. Combining the CDR3 with reference TRBV5-1 and TRBJ2-7 gives the whole variable domain KAGVTQTPRYLIKTRGQQVTLSCSPISGHRSVSWYQQTPGQGLQFLFEYFSETQRNKGNFPGRFSGRQFSNSRSEMNVSTLELGDSALYLCASSLELAGLSYEQYFGPGTRLTVT.

Ten or more counts support this clonotype. Since a much larger clone is just one base distant, this may be a read error. The V and J genes are TRBV5-1 and TRBJ2-1, with D possibly TRBD2 on 7 matching bases. V was clipped by 5 bases and J by 2 bases, with 11 bases between them. The CDR3 covers 14 residues. Germline V CDR1 and CDR2: SGHRS, YFSETQ. In nucleotides, the CDR3 is TGCGCCAGCAGGGGGGCGGGGGCCTACAATGAGCAGTTCTTC. The encoded protein is CASRGAGAYNEQFF.

This chain links TRBV29-1 with TRBJ2-1; no clear D. The CDR3 is made up of 13 amino acids. V was pared by 3 bases and J by 0 bases, with 6 bases between. Germline values: CDR1 SQVTM, CDR2 ANQGSEA. CDR3 bases: TGCAGCGTTGACTTAAGCTCCTACAATGAGCAGTTCTTC. This gives the protein CSVDLSSYNEQFF.

This clonotype was seen a few times. The chain joins TRBV13 to TRBJ2-2, with TRBD2 as a possible D gene (5 bases). Trimming took 4 bases from V and 1 from J, leaving 13 bases between them. This CDR3 is built from 16 residues. Germline V gene sequence: CDR1 PRHDT, CDR2 FYEKMQ (reference sequence). CDR3 in amino acids: CASSSYRDGNTGELFF. The CDR3 DNA reads TGTGCCAGCAGCTCTTACCGGGATGGGAACACCGGGGAGCTGTTTTTT.